These 28 T cell receptor beta chains were all obtained from the same sample, sequenced in a study of cytotoxic CD8 clonotypes in ibrutinib-treated CLL. The data were produced by immunoSEQ multiplex PCR, yet TCRdb's version contains in-frame clones alone and is incomplete. The sample holds about 140,000 clones, about 75% seen once. The source material was PBMCs, sampled after 24 months of ibrutinib treatment. Receptors were obtained from a human donor with chronic lymphocytic leukemia.

This clone has just a few counts. The V gene is TRBV7-2, the J gene TRBJ1-2; the D gene is possibly TRBD1 (5 bases). The germline gives CDR1 SGHTA, CDR2 FQGNSA. V lost 5 bases and J 4 bases, leaving 11 bases between the germline ends. This CDR3 is 13 amino acids long. The CDR3 sequence: CASSPTGLYGYTF. CDR3 coding DNA: TGTGCCAGCAGCCCCACAGGCCTCTATGGCTACACCTTC.

On this clone: A much larger clonotype is one base distant, so this may be a read error. The rearrangement joins TRBV5-6 to TRBJ2-7, with D perhaps matching TRBD2 (5 bases). V was trimmed by 4 bases and J by 2 bases, leaving 7 bases between them. The CDR3 length is 12 residues. Germline-derived CDR1 and CDR2 are SGHDT and YYEEEE. CDR3 coding DNA: TGTGCCAGCAGCCCCGGGACCTACGAGCAGTACTTC. It codes for CASSPGTYEQYF.

The CDR3: CASSLGGLETQYF. CDR3 coding DNA: TGTGCCAGCAGCTTGGGGGGCCTGGAGACCCAGTACTTC. The rearrangement uses TRBV7-2 and TRBJ2-5; D could derive from TRBD1 or TRBD2 (6 bases each). CDR1 is SGHTA, CDR2 FQGNSA, per germline. V lost 3 bases and J lost 5, with 10 bases in between. This CDR3 is 13 amino acids long.

This sequence joins TRBV2 and TRBJ2-7; D remains ambiguous. Trimming stripped 1 base from V and 2 bases from J, with 15 bases between. Germline CDR1 is SNHLY and CDR2 is FYNNEI. CDR3 size: 16 residues. Here the CDR3 DNA reads TGTGCCAGCAGTGAAGACCCTAGATGGGGAACCTACGAGCAGTACTTC. As protein: CASSEDPRWGTYEQYF.

This clone occurred once. This chain connects TRBV9 to TRBJ1-2; D gene uncertain. V lost 0 bases and J 4 bases, leaving 7 bases between the germline ends. CDR1 and CDR2 (germline): SGDLS, YYNGEE. The CDR3 totals 13 residues. As DNA, the CDR3 is TGTGCCAGCAGCGTAGGATCAGGCTATGGCTACACCTTC. It yields the protein CASSVGSGYGYTF.

The V call is TRBV19, the J call TRBJ2-1; D not certain. Germline V gene data show CDR1 as LNHDA and CDR2 as SQIVND (reference sequence). With 6 bases removed from V and 8 bases from J, the gap between germline ends came to 17 bases. The CDR3 contains 14 residues. This chain's CDR3 is CASSPGLKGDEQFF. The DNA for the CDR3 is TGTGCCAGTAGCCCGGGCCTCAAAGGCGATGAGCAGTTCTTC.

This clone was seen a single time. V gene TRBV6-1 combines with J gene TRBJ2-5, with D unresolved. The CDR3 totals 15 residues. Trimming removed 7 bases from V and 2 bases from J, with 17 bases in between. CDR1 MNHNS and CDR2 SASEGT come from the germline V gene. The CDR3: CASTSGPTPQETQYF. Written as DNA, the CDR3 is TGTGCCAGCACCTCGGGCCCAACACCGCAAGAGACCCAGTACTTC.

The chain uses TRBV5-1 and TRBJ1-4, with TRBD1 as a possible D gene (6 bases). CDR3 length equals 15 residues. V was cut by 1 base and J by 5 bases, with 12 bases left in between. Per germline, CDR1 SGHRS and CDR2 YFSETQ. In nucleotides, the CDR3 is TGCGCCAGCAGCTTGCGGGGGGCGGAGAATGAAAAACTGTTTTTT. Protein product: CASSLRGAENEKLFF.

The chain combines TRBV30 with TRBJ1-4, with 8 positions matching TRBD1. The CDR3 totals 13 residues. Unmatched junction bases numbered 1, after V lost 0 bases and J lost 7 bases. CDR1 and CDR2 from the germline V gene are GTSNPN and SVGIG (reference sequence). Here the CDR3 reads CAWSVQGGEKLFF. The CDR3 region has the DNA TGTGCCTGGAGTGTACAGGGGGGTGAAAAACTGTTTTTT.

This clone was detected only a few times. The chain combines TRBV19 with TRBJ1-3; D not certain. V was shortened by 0 bases and J by 4 bases, with 10 bases between the two germline ends. Germline loops: CDR1 LNHDA, CDR2 SQIVND (reference sequence). The CDR3 is 15 residues long. The CDR3 here is CASSIDLSSGNTIYF. Here the CDR3 DNA reads TGTGCCAGTAGTATAGATCTATCCTCCGGAAACACCATATATTTT.

This chain joins TRBV9 and TRBJ2-7; D gene unclear. This CDR3 has 13 residues. V was trimmed by 0 bases and J by 3 bases, leaving 7 bases between them. From germline, CDR1 is SGDLS and CDR2 YYNGEE. The CDR3 DNA sequence: TGTGCCAGCAGCGTAGGCTGGGGCTACGAGCAGTACTTC. Protein product: CASSVGWGYEQYF.

V is TRBV5-5 and J is TRBJ1-1; D remains ambiguous. The CDR3 totals 15 residues. Trimming took off 2 bases at V and 1 base at J, with 12 bases between the two ends. Germline V gives CDR1 SGHKS, CDR2 YYEKEE (reference sequence). The CDR3 region is CASSFLNTPNTEAFF. CDR3 in DNA: TGTGCCAGCAGCTTTTTAAACACCCCGAACACTGAAGCTTTCTTT.

This clone was detected once. The V call is TRBV14, the J call TRBJ2-1, with D uncertain. V was cut by 2 bases and J by 2 bases, with 13 bases left in between. Germline CDR1 reads SGHDN; CDR2 reads FVKESK. The length of the CDR3 is 16 residues. This chain's CDR3 is CASSQSWPAAYNEQFF. For the CDR3, the DNA is TGTGCCAGCAGCCAATCTTGGCCTGCCGCCTACAATGAGCAGTTCTTC.

The rearrangement links TRBV6-5 to TRBJ2-3; 9 bases align to TRBD2. The J segment lost 3 bases and the V segment lost 4 bases, leaving 5 bases of the junction unmatched. Germline V gene lookup returns CDR1 MNHEY and CDR2 SVGAGI. CDR3 size: 15 residues. DNA of the CDR3: TGTGCCAGCAGTTTGGCTAGCGGGATTACAGATACGCAGTATTTT. This codes for CASSLASGITDTQYF.

This clone was counted between two and nine times. The rearrangement joins TRBV4-3 to TRBJ2-3, with 10 nucleotides matching TRBD2. From germline, CDR1 is LGHNA and CDR2 YSLEER. This CDR3 is 16 amino acids long. Trimming took 0 bases from V and 6 from J; bases not matched to a gene: 6. CDR3 region: CASSQDLAGVGDTQYF. CDR3 nucleotides: TGCGCCAGCAGCCAAGACCTAGCGGGAGTGGGCGATACGCAGTATTTT.

This clone is large by share. This sequence joins TRBV7-9 and TRBJ2-4, with 7 nucleotides matching TRBD2. CDR1 and CDR2 from the germline V gene are SEHNR and FQNEAQ (reference sequence). The CDR3 sequence is 16 residues long. Trimming removed 8 bases from V and 1 base from J; junction bases left unmatched: 11. The CDR3 protein is CASSGEGVLAKNIQYF. The CDR3 coding sequence is TGTGCCAGCTCCGGGGAGGGCGTGTTGGCCAAAAACATTCAGTACTTC.

The table lists this clone with many counts. The chain joins TRBV11-2 to TRBJ1-2; TRBD1 agrees at 8 bases. CDR3 size: 15 residues. The V gene's germline CDR1 is SGHAT and CDR2 FQNNGV. Unmatched junction bases numbered 9, after V lost 1 base and J lost 8 bases. DNA of the CDR3: TGTGCCAGCAGCTTAGGGACAGGGTCCGCGGGGGGCTACACCTTC. It translates to CASSLGTGSAGGYTF. Together with reference TRBV11-2 and TRBJ1-2, the CDR3 gives the full variable domain: EAGVAQSPRYKIIEKRQSVAFWCNPISGHATLYWYQQILGQGPKLLIQFQNNGVVDDSQLPKDRFSAERLKGVDSTLKIQPAKLEDSAVYLCASSLGTGSAGGYTFGSGTRLTVV.

V is TRBV15 and J is TRBJ2-5; D not certain. Germline CDR1 is LNHNV and CDR2 is YYDKDF (reference sequence). Deletions cut 5 bases from V and 2 bases from J, with 12 bases between. The CDR3 runs to 14 residues. CDR3: CATSPLGVQETQYF. The CDR3 DNA sequence: TGTGCCACCAGCCCCCTCGGAGTACAAGAGACCCAGTACTTC. Full variable domain (remainder filled in from reference TRBV15 and TRBJ2-5): DAMVIQNPRYQVTQFGKPVTLSCSQTLNHNVMYWYQQKSSQAPKLLFHYYDKDFNNEADTPDNFQSRRPNTSFCFLDIRSPGLGDTAMYLCATSPLGVQETQYFGPGTRLLVL.

Turning to this clone: Other DNA sequences from this sample encode an identical CDR3 as well. CDR3 region: CASSQWVGETQYF. The CDR3 DNA sequence: TGTGCCAGCAGCCAATGGGTTGGGGAGACCCAGTACTTC. The rearrangement joins TRBV14 to TRBJ2-5; D remains unclear. V dropped 2 bases and J dropped 5 bases, with 9 bases sitting between them. Germline CDR1 reads SGHDN; CDR2 reads FVKESK. This CDR3 contains 13 residues.

The chain recombines TRBV28 with TRBJ2-7, with TRBD2 matching 8 bases. CDR3 length: 14 residues. Unmatched junction bases numbered 4, after V lost 2 bases and J lost 4 bases. The germline V gene encodes CDR1 MDHEN and CDR2 SYDVKM. The CDR3, as DNA: TGTGCCAGCAGTTTAGAGGCTAGCGGGTACGAGCAGTACTTC. Its translation: CASSLEASGYEQYF.

The J gene is TRBJ2-7, the V gene TRBV2, with D perhaps matching TRBD1 (6 bases). This CDR3 has 14 residues. Germline assignment: CDR1 SNHLY and CDR2 FYNNEI. Trimming left V 7 bases short and J 3 bases short, with 16 bases between. The CDR3 is CASTLNRVGYEQYF. The CDR3 nucleotides read TGTGCCAGCACCCTAAACAGGGTAGGCTACGAGCAGTACTTC.

The chain is built from TRBV14 and TRBJ2-1, with 11 bases identical to TRBD2. Germline V gives CDR1 SGHDN, CDR2 FVKESK. This CDR3 region has 15 residues. V was pared by 4 bases and J by 4 bases, with 3 bases of the junction left unmatched. This chain's CDR3 is CASSRGTSGYNEQFF. The DNA of the CDR3 is TGTGCCAGCAGCCGAGGGACTAGCGGATACAATGAGCAGTTCTTC. Drawing the rest from reference TRBV14 and TRBJ2-1, the complete variable domain is EAGVTQFPSHSVIEKGQTVTLRCDPISGHDNLYWYRRVMGKEIKFLLHFVKESKQDESGMPNNRFLAERTGGTYSTLKVQPAELEDSGVYFCASSRGTSGYNEQFFGPGTRLTVL.

This chain links TRBV6-5 with TRBJ2-5, with a weak D call TRBD2 (6 bases). The V and J ends lost 0 bases and 1 base respectively, with 12 bases between them. Germline V CDR1 and CDR2: MNHEY, SVGAGI. The CDR3 runs to 16 residues. The CDR3 bases are TGTGCCAGCAGTTACTCGACGGGAGCGGCCCAAGAGACCCAGTACTTC. It specifies CASSYSTGAAQETQYF.

The CDR3 here is CSVEEAISGNTIYF. The CDR3 DNA is TGCAGCGTTGAAGAGGCGATCTCTGGAAACACCATATATTTT. The V and J genes are TRBV29-1 and TRBJ1-3; D is undetermined. Trimming shortened V by 0 bases and J by 0 bases, and 6 bases separated the two germline ends. The CDR3 runs to 14 residues. Germline values: CDR1 SQVTM, CDR2 ANQGSEA.

This clone was counted a few times. The chain links TRBV2 to TRBJ2-3; TRBD1 aligns across 9 bases. Germline values: CDR1 SNHLY, CDR2 FYNNEI. Trimming removed 3 bases from V and 0 bases from J; junction bases left unmatched: 7. The CDR3 length is 17 residues. CDR3 nucleotides: TGTGCCAGCAGTGACTGGACAGGGGTCTGGAGCACAGATACGCAGTATTTT. Translated, it gives CASSDWTGVWSTDTQYF. Looking up the rest from reference TRBV2 and TRBJ2-3 gives the full variable domain: EPEVTQTPSHQVTQMGQEVILRCVPISNHLYFYWYRQILGQKVEFLVSFYNNEISEKSEIFDDQFSVERPDGSNFTLKIRSTKLEDSAMYFCASSDWTGVWSTDTQYFGPGTRLTVL.

V and J are TRBV28 and TRBJ2-3; tentatively, D is TRBD2 (5 bases). Germline CDR1 reads MDHEN; CDR2 reads SYDVKM. V lost 3 bases, J lost 4 bases, and 26 bases lay in between. The CDR3 runs to 19 residues. CDR3 in amino acids: CASSLTHQWASLSSDTQYF. The CDR3 nucleotides read TGTGCCAGCAGTTTGACCCACCAATGGGCTAGCCTTTCATCAGATACGCAGTATTTT.

The CDR3 region is CASSRPLTSGNEWEQYF. The CDR3, as DNA: TGTGCCAGCAGCCGCCCCTTGACTAGCGGGAACGAGTGGGAGCAGTACTTC. The V call is TRBV27, the J call TRBJ2-7, with 11 bases fitting TRBD2. The CDR3 has 17 residues. With 6 bases clipped from V and 7 bases from J, the junction kept 17 bases outside the gene matches. Looked up from germline, CDR1 is MNHEY and CDR2 is SMNVEV (reference sequence).

The chain links TRBV7-2 to TRBJ1-2; tentatively, D is TRBD1 (5 bases). This CDR3 is 16 amino acids long. CDR1 is SGHTA, CDR2 FQGNSA, per germline. The germline V and J ends were trimmed by 5 bases and 4 bases, with 20 bases remaining between them. CDR3 bases: TGTGCCAGCAGCCCCCGGACACGGGAATACCTCTATGGCTACACCTTC. Protein: CASSPRTREYLYGYTF.